This entry lists 2 T cell receptor beta chains sequenced from one sample in a study of Ad26.COV2.S vaccination and SARS-CoV-2 variants. Sequenced by immunoSEQ multiplex PCR; TCRdb stores in-frame clones only, minus some. The sample includes about 370,000 clones, over 75% of them seen just once. Treatment indicated: 15 to 20 received Ad26.COV2.S at low or high dose, single or two shots; several received placebo; per-sample allocation not given. Sampling was performed 63 days after the first vaccine or placebo injection. Sequenced here: peripheral blood, sampled in a trial of Ad26.COV2.S vaccine versus placebo. The receptors originated from a person aged 18 to 65 who received the Ad26.COV2.S COVID-19 vaccine or a placebo.

V usage is TRBV5-6 and J usage is TRBJ1-3, with D possibly being TRBD1 (6 bases). Looked up from germline, CDR1 is SGHDT and CDR2 is YYEEEE. V lost 2 bases and J 8 bases, leaving 11 bases between the germline ends. The CDR3 length is 13 residues. The CDR3 sequence: CASSFRGEDTIYF. The DNA for the CDR3 is TGTGCCAGCAGCTTCAGGGGAGAGGACACCATATATTTT.

This chain uses TRBV28 with TRBJ2-7, with a tentative D call TRBD2 (6 bases). The V gene's germline CDR1 is MDHEN and CDR2 SYDVKM. Trimming took off 11 bases at V and 1 base at J, with 18 bases between the two ends. This CDR3 contains 14 residues. The CDR3 here is CASGRGMGSYEQYF. In DNA, the CDR3 is TGTGCCTCCGGACGGGGGATGGGGTCCTACGAGCAGTACTTC.